Sequencing of this TCR beta chain was carried out in a study of blood T cell repertoires in COVID-19 (dated by TCRdb to the early 2020s). About the study as a whole: The collaborator samples originated in the United States, Italy and Spain and spanned the acute and convalescent phases of COVID-19. The material from the prospective study consisted of cDNA or gDNA derived from T cells, B-cell-depleted T cells, or PBMCs. The dataset comprised deeply sampled blood TCRbeta repertoires from subjects exposed to, actively infected with, or recovered from COVID-19. The repertoires were released in a freely available public database intended as a resource for research on the immune response to SARS-CoV-2. Samples were obtained from the ongoing ImmuneRACE study (first 160 participants) and from approximately 1,200 subjects provided by 6 global collaborators. The sample metadata nearly always contained a de-identified subject ID, COVID-19 status, age in years and sex. Where available, HLA class I and class II types were obtained from metadata supplied by the sample provider rather than from assay-based typing.

A word on this clone: Its recognized antigen is unknown. No much larger clone is present one base from it, and per-base qualities are unavailable.

Overall results and qualifications from the work: The quantity of clinical and demographic metadata differed by source and by participant and was supplied without curation.

Whole blood was collected in K2EDTA tubes by collaborating institutions according to the institutions' own protocols. Collaborator samples were shipped for TCRbeta analysis as frozen whole blood, isolated PBMCs, or DNA extracted from either sample type. TCRbeta CDR3 regions were amplified from genomic DNA using the immunoSEQ Assay, a bias-controlled multiplex PCR. In the source study's methods: Nucleated cell counts per sample were estimated from amplification of reference gene primers within the assay. To quantify the absolute abundance of each unique TCRbeta CDR3 rearrangement, sequence reads were collapsed and filtered. Productive Simpson clonality was computed per sample as the square root of Simpson's diversity index over productive rearrangements. Not all clones reach the TCRdb copy of this immuneACCESS table, which keeps in-frame sequences only. Checked studies attribute under half of the gap to unresolved V genes and leave the rest unexplained. V and J calls and clone size are as listed in that table; D and trimming were resolved from the DNA. The sample data list a few hundred thousand clones, and around 84% of these were observed just once. The ten largest clones add up to roughly 3.7% of the sample.

V has 0 bases trimmed and J has 6 bases trimmed; junction bases matching no gene number 3. The CDR3 measures 14 amino acids from cysteine to phenylalanine. Kept here is only the CDR3 DNA, which spans 42 bases and is read in frame from base 1. According to the germline V gene, CDR1 reads SGHRS and CDR2 reads YFSETQ. The sequence is built from TRBV5-1 and TRBJ1-5; 7 central nucleotides agree with TRBD1. The sample consisted of peripheral blood. The sequence came from a young woman with acute or convalescent COVID-19. The CDR3 reads as follows: CASSLDQGGQPQHF. At the DNA level, the sequence is TGCGCCAGCAGCTTGGATCAGGGGGGTCAGCCCCAGCATTTT. The full variable domain, completed from the reference TRBV5-1 and TRBJ1-5 proteins outside the CDR3, reads KAGVTQTPRYLIKTRGQQVTLSCSPISGHRSVSWYQQTPGQGLQFLFEYFSETQRNKGNFPGRFSGRQFSNSRSEMNVSTLELGDSALYLCASSLDQGGQPQHFGDGTRLSIL.